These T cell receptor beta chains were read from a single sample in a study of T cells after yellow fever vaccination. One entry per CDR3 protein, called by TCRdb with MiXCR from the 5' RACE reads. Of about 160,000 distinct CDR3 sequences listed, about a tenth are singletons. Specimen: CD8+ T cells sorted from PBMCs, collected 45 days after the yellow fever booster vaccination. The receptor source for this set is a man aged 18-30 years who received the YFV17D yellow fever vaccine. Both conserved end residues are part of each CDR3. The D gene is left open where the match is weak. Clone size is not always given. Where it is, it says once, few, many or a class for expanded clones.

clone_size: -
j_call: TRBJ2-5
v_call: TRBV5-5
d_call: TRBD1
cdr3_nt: TGTGCCAGCAGCCGATGGGGGCAGGGGGCAGGAGAGACCCAGTACTTC
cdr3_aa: CASSRWGQGAGETQYF

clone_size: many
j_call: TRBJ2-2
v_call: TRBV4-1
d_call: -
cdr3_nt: TGCGCCAGCAGCCAAGCCCGGCTACCCGGGGAGCTGTTTTTT
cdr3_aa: CASSQARLPGELFF

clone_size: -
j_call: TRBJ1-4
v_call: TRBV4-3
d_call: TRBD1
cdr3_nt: TGCGCCAGCAGCCAAGATTTTGCACAGGGGGACGAAAAACTGTTTTTT
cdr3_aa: CASSQDFAQGDEKLFF

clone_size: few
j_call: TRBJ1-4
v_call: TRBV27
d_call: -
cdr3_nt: -
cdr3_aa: CASSPSLGQGPNEKLFFF

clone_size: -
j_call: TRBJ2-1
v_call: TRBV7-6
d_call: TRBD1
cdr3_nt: TGTGCCAGCAGCAGGGGGACAGAGACTACCCTCTACAATGAGCAGTTCTTC
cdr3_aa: CASSRGTETTLYNEQFF

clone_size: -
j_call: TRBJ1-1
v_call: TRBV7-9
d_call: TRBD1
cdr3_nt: TGTGCCAGCAGCTCGGGGACAGGACCCTACACTGAAGCTTTCTTT
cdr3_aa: CASSSGTGPYTEAFF

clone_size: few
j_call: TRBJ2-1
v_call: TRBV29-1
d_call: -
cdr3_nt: TGCAGCGTTGAAGACGGGGGGCTGGCCTACAATGAGCAGTTCTTC
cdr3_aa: CSVEDGGLAYNEQFF

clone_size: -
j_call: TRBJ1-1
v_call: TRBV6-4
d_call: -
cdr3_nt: TGTGCCAGCAGTGACTCGAACAGGAGGAACACTGAAGCTTTCTTT
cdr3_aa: CASSDSNRRNTEAFF

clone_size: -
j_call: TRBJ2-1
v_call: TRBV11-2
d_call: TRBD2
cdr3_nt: TGTGCCAGCAGCTTGCACGCCGGGACTAGCGGGGTCTATGAGCAGTTCTTC
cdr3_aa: CASSLHAGTSGVYEQFF

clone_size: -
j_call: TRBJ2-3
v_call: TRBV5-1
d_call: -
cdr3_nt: TGCGCCAGCAGCTTGCGGGCCCGTAGCACAGATACGCAGTATTTT
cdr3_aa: CASSLRARSTDTQYF

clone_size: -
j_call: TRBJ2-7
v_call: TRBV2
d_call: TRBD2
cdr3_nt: TGTGCCAGCACCACAAACCCCACTAGCGGGGGCGAGCAGTACTTC
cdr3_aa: CASTTNPTSGGEQYF

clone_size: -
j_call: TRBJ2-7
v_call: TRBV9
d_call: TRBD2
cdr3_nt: TGTGCCAGCAGCGTAGAGGGACTATTCCCCTACGAGCAGTACTTC
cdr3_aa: CASSVEGLFPYEQYF

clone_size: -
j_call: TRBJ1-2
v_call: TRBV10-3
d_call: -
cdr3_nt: TGTGCCACCTGGTCGGGGGACTATGGCTACACCTTC
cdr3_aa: CATWSGDYGYTF

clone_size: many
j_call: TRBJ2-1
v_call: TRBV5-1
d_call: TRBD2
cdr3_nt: TGCGCCAGCAGCTTAAGCGGGGGTAAAGACGAGCAGTTCTTC
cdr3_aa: CASSLSGGKDEQFF

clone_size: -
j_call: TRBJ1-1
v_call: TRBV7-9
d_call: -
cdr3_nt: TGTGCCAGCAGCTTGGTGGGGAGGACGAACACTGAAGCTTTCTTT
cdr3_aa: CASSLVGRTNTEAFF

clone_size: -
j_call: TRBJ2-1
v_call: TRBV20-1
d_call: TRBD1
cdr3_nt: TGCAGTGCGGAGGAACAGGGGTCCTACAATGAGCAGTTCTTC
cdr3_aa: CSAEEQGSYNEQFF

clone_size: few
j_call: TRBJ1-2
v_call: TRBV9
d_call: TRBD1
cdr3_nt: TGTGCCAGCAGCGGGACCGGGACAGGGGGGACAGGCTACACCTTC
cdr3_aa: CASSGTGTGGTGYTF

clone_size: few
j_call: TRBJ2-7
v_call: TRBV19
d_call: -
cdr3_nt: TGTGCCAGTAGTAGGGTATCGGGCAACGAGCAGTACTTC
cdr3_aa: CASSRVSGNEQYF

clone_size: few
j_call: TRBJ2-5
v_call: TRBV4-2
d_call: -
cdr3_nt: TGTGCCAGCAGCCAAGTGATCGGTAGGGGCCAAGAGACCCAGTACTTC
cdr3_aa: CASSQVIGRGQETQYF

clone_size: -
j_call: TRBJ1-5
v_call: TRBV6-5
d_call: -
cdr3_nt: TGTGCCAGCAGCACGAGGGGTCAGCCCCAGCATTTT
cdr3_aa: CASSTRGQPQHF

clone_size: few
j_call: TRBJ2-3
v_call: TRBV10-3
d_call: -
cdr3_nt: TGTGCCATCAGTGAGATTTCGGGGACAGATACGCAGTATTTT
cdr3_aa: CAISEISGTDTQYF

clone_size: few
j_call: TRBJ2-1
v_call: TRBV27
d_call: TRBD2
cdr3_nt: TGTGCCAGCAGTTCCCTTTCTGCGGGGGGCCCCTACAATGAGCAGTTCTTC
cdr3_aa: CASSSLSAGGPYNEQFF

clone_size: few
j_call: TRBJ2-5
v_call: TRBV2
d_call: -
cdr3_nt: TGTGCCAGCAGTGACCTGGGGTCGGAGACTCAGTACTTC
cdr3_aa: CASSDLGSETQYF

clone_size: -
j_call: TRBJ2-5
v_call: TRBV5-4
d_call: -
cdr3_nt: TGTGCCAGCAGCGGGGGGACTCTTAGGGTTGAGACCCAGTACTTC
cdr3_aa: CASSGGTLRVETQYF

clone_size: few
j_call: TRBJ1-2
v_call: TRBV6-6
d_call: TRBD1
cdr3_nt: TGTGCCAGCACCGGGACAGGGGGCGGTGGCTACACCTTC
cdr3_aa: CASTGTGGGGYTF

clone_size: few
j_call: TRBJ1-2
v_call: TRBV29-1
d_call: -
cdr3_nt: TGCAGCGTTGAAGATGGACGGAGCTATGGCTACACCTTC
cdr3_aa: CSVEDGRSYGYTF

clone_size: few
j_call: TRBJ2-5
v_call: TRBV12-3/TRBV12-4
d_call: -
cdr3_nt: TGTGCCAGCAGTGACTCGTCACAAGAGACCCAGTACTTC
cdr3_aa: CASSDSSQETQYF

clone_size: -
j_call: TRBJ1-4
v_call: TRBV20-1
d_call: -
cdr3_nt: TGCAGTGCTAGAGGCCTCTATTTTGAAAAACTGTTTTTT
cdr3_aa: CSARGLYFEKLFF

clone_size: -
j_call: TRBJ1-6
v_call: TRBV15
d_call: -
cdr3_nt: TGTGCCACCAGCAGAGATTCTGGGGGGGTAGATAATTCACCCCTCCACTTT
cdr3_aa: CATSRDSGGVDNSPLHF

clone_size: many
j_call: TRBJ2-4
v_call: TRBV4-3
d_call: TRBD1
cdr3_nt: TGCGCCAGCAGCCTTCGACAGGGGGACATTCAGTACTTC
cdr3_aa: CASSLRQGDIQYF

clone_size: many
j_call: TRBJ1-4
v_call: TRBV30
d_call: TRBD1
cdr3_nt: TGTGCCTGGAGTTTTACAGGGGCAACTAATGAAAAACTGTTTTTT
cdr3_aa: CAWSFTGATNEKLFF

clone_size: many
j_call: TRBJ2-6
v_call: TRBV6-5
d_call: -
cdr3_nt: TGTGCCAGCAGCTACGGTTCCTCTGGGGCCAACGTCCTGACTTTC
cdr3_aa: CASSYGSSGANVLTF

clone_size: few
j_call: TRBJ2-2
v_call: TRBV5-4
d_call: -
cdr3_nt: TGTGCCAGCCGACCTGGCCCATCCACCGGGGAGCTGTTTTTT
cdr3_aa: CASRPGPSTGELFF

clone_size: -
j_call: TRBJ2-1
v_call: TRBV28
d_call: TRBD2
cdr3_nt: TGTGCCAGCAGGTTCCTAGCGGGGGCGTACAATGAGCAGTTCTTC
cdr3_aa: CASRFLAGAYNEQFF

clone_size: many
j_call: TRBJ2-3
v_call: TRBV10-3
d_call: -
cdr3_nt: TGTGCCATCGGAACCGGGACCAGCACAGATACGCAGTATTTT
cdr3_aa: CAIGTGTSTDTQYF

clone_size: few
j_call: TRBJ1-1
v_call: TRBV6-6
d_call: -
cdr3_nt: TGTGCCAGCAGTTACCCGAGTGGAACTGAAGCTTTCTTT
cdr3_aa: CASSYPSGTEAFF

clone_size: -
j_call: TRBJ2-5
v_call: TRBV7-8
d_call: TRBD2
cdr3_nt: TGTGCCAGCAGCCGGAGGGCGGGGACTAGCGGACAAGAGACCCAGTACTTC
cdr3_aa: CASSRRAGTSGQETQYF

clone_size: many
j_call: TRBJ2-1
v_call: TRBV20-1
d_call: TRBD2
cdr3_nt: TGCAGTGCTAGGGTTTTGGCGGGGGGGCCGGGTGAGCAGTTCTTC
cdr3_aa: CSARVLAGGPGEQFF

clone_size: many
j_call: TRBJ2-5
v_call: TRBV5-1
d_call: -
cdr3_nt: TGCGCCAGCAGCTTGGCTGCAGGGACACTGCAAGAGACCCAGTACTTC
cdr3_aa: CASSLAAGTLQETQYF

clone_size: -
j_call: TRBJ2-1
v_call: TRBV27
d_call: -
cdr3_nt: TGTGCCAGCAATGGGCAGGGAGCCTACAATGAGCAGTTCTTC
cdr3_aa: CASNGQGAYNEQFF

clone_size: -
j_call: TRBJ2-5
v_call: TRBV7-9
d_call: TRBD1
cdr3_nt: TGTGCCAGCAGCTTAGATGTGGGACAGAGAATACAAGAGACCCAGTACTTC
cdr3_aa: CASSLDVGQRIQETQYF

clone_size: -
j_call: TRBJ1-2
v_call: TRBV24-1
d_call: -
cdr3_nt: TGTGCCACCGGAGGAGACTATGGCTACACCTTC
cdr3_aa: CATGGDYGYTF

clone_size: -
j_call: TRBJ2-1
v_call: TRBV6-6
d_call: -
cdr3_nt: TGTGCCAGCAGCCTAGAGGGACCCATCAATGAGCAGTTCTTC
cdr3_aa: CASSLEGPINEQFF

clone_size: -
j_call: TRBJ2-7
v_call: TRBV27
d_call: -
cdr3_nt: TGTGCCAGCAGTTTATTTTTCGTGAGGGCAGATTCGCAGTACTTC
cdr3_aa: CASSLFFVRADSQYF

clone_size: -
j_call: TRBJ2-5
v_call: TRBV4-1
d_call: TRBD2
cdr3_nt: TGCGCCAGCAGCCAAGGACTAGCTTACCAAGAGACCCAGTACTTC
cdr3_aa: CASSQGLAYQETQYF

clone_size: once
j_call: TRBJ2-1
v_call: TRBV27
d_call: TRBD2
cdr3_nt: TGTGCCAGCAGTTTCCTAGCGGGGGGATACTTAAATGAGCAGTTCTTC
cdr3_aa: CASSFLAGGYLNEQFF

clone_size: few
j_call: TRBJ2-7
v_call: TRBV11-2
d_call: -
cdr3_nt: TGTGCCAGCAGCCCTAGGACATATAACTCCTACGAGCAGTACTTC
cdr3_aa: CASSPRTYNSYEQYF

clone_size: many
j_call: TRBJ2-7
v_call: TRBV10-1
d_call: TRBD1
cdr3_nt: TGCGCCAGCAGTGAGTCGGGACAGGGAGGCGAGCAGTACTTC
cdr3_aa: CASSESGQGGEQYF

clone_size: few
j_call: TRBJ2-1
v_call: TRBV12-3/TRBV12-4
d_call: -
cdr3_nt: TGTGCCAGCAGTTTATGGCCAGGGACCCATGAGCAGTTCTTC
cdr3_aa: CASSLWPGTHEQFF

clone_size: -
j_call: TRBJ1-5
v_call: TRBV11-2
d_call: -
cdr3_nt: TGTGCCAGCAGCTTAGAAACAGGTTCCTACAATCAGCCCCAGCATTTT
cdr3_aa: CASSLETGSYNQPQHF

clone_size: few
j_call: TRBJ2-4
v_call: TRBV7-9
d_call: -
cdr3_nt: TGTGCCAGCGAAGCGGGTCGGGACATTCAGTACTTC
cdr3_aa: CASEAGRDIQYF

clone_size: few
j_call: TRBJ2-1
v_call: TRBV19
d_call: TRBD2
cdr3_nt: TGTGCCAGTACCCAAATAGCGGGCAATGAGCAGTTCTTC
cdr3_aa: CASTQIAGNEQFF

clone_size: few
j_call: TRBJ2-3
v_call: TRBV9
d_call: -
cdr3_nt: TGTGCCAGCAGCGTAGGGAGGGGGGGCGGCACAGATACGCAGTATTTT
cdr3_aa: CASSVGRGGGTDTQYF

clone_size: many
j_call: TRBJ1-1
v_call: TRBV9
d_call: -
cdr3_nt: TGTGCCAGCAGCGTAGCCCCTTGGGGGGCCATGAACACTGAAGCTTTCTTT
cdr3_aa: CASSVAPWGAMNTEAFF